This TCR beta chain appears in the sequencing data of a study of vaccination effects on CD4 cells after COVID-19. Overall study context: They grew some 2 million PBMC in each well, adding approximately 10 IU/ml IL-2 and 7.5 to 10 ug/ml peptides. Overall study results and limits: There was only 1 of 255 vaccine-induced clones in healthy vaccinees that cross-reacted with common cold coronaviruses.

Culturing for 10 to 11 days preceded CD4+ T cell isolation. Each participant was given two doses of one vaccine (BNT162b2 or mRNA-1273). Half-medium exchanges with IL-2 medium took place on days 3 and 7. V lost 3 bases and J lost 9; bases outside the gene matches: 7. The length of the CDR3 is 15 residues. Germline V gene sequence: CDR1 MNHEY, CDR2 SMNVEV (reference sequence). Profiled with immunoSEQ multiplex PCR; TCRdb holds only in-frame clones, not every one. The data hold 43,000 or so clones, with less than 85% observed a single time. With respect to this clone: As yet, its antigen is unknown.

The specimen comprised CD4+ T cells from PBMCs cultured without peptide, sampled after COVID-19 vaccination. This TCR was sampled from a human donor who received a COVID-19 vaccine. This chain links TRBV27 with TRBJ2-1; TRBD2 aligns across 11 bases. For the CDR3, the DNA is TGTGCCAGCAGTTTCCGTACTAGCGGGGGACGTGAGCAGTTCTTC. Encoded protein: CASSFRTSGGREQFF.